These 2 T cell receptor beta chains share one sample of origin, sequenced in a study of read filtering for tumor transcriptome and immune sequencing. This library used around 400 ng RNA and molecular barcoded adaptors spanning alpha/delta and beta/gamma chains. TCRdb re-analysed the reads in MiXCR, keeping a single row per CDR3 protein. This table holds tens of thousands of distinct CDR3 sequences, about 14% found once. Specimen: a population of CD138-negative cells sorted from bone marrow. These receptors originate from a donor at least 40 years old with multiple myeloma.

This clonotype was counted at least ten times. One end of the junction is discordant with germline, which a read error may explain. V usage is TRBV29-1 and J usage is TRBJ2-1, with D possibly TRBD2 on 5 matching bases. CDR3 size: 11 residues. Per the germline V gene, CDR1 is SQVTM and CDR2 is ANQGSEA. The CDR3 nucleotides read TGCAACGTTGTGAGGGACAATGAGCAGTTCTTC. It codes for CNVVRDNEQFF.

The chain combines TRBV29-1 with TRBJ1-2; the D is unclear. This CDR3 contains 14 residues. V gave up 7 bases and J gave up 0 bases, with 15 bases separating them. Germline CDR1 reads SQVTM; CDR2 reads ANQGSEA. CDR3 nucleotide sequence: TGCAGCGGTGGGCGGGCCAGCTCTAACTATGGCTACACCTTC. It is translated as CSGGRASSNYGYTF.